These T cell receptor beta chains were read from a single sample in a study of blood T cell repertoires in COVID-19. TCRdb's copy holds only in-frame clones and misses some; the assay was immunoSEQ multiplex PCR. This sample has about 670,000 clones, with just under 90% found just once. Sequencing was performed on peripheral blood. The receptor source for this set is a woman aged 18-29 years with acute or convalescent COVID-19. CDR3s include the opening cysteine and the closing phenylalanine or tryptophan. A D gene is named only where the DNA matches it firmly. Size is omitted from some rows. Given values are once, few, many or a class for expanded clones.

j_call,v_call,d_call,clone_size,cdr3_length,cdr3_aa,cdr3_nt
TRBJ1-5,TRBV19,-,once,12,CASSMGGQPQHF,TGTGCCAGTAGTATGGGGGGTCAGCCCCAGCATTTT
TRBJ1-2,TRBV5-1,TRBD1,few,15,CASSSYRGLRYGYTF,TGCGCCAGCAGCTCGTACAGGGGGCTACGGTATGGCTACACCTTC
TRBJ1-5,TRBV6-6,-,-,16,CASSYSGGNGNQPQHF,TGTGCCAGCAGTTACTCGGGGGGGAACGGCAATCAGCCCCAGCATTTT
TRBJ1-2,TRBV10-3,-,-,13,CAISATSEDGYTF,TGTGCCATCAGTGCAACCTCTGAGGATGGCTACACCTTC
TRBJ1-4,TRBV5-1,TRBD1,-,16,CASSSRDRGRHEKLFF,TGCGCCAGCAGCTCCCGGGACAGGGGGCGACATGAAAAACTGTTTTTT
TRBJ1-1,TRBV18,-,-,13,CASSPSLEAEAFF,TGTGCCAGCTCACCAAGCCTGGAGGCTGAAGCTTTCTTT
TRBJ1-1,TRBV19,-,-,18,CASSIDSSGREANTEAFF,TGTGCCAGTAGTATAGATTCGTCGGGGCGGGAGGCGAACACTGAAGCTTTCTTT
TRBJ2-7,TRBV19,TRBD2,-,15,CASSITVRGDHEQYF,TGTGCCAGTAGTATCACTGTCCGGGGGGACCACGAGCAGTACTTC
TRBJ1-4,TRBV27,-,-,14,CASSLSRGGEKLFF,TGTGCCAGCAGTTTAAGCCGCGGGGGGGAAAAACTGTTTTTT
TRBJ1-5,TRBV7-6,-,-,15,CASSLVGGASQPQHF,TGTGCCAGCAGCTTAGTAGGGGGGGCGTCACAGCCCCAGCATTTT
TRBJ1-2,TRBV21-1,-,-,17,CASSNYTGSRGNYGYTF,TGTGCCAGCAGCAACTACACAGGGTCGAGGGGCAACTATGGCTACACCTTC
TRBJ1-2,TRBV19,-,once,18,CASSISPRAPGFNYGYTF,TGTGCCAGTAGTATATCCCCCAGGGCTCCCGGCTTTAACTATGGCTACACCTTC
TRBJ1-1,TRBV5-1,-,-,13,CASTNGPNTEAFF,TGCGCCAGCACGAACGGTCCGAACACTGAAGCTTTCTTT
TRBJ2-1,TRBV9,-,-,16,CASSVGGGALYNEQFF,TGTGCCAGCAGCGTAGGTGGGGGGGCCCTCTACAATGAGCAGTTCTTC
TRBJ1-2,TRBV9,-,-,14,CASSARDINYGYTF,TGTGCCAGCAGCGCCCGGGACATTAACTATGGCTACACCTTC
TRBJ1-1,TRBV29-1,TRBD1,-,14,CSVRDRGLNTEAFF,TGCAGCGTTCGCGACAGGGGATTGAACACTGAAGCTTTCTTT
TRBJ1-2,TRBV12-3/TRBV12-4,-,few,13,CASSSPANYGYTF,TGTGCCAGCAGTTCCCCCGCTAACTATGGCTACACCTTC
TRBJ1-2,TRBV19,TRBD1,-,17,CASSIWAGGERSYGYTF,TGTGCCAGTAGTATATGGGCAGGGGGCGAACGGAGCTATGGCTACACCTTC
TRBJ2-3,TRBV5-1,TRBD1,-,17,CASSLTTGGYATDTQYF,TGCGCCAGCAGCTTGACTACAGGGGGATACGCCACAGATACGCAGTATTTT
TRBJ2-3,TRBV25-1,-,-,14,CASSGRLGTDTQYF,TGTGCCAGCAGTGGGCGACTGGGCACAGATACGCAGTATTTT
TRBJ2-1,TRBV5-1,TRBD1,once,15,CASSQGQGDYNEQFF,TGCGCCAGCAGCCAGGGACAGGGGGATTACAATGAGCAGTTCTTC
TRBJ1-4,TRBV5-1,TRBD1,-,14,CASSLEDRVGKLFF,TGCGCCAGCAGCTTGGAGGACAGGGTAGGGAAACTGTTTTTT
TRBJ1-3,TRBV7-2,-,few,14,CASSLEPRLYTIYF,TGTGCCAGCAGCTTAGAACCCCGACTTTACACCATATATTTT
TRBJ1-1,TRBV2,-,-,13,CASRADNQGGAFF,TGTGCCAGCAGGGCGGACAACCAAGGGGGAGCTTTCTTT
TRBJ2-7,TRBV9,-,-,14,CASSVIADPYEQYF,TGTGCCAGCAGCGTAATTGCAGATCCCTACGAGCAGTACTTC
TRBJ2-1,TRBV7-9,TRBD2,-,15,CASGSSGGDFNEQFF,TGTGCCAGCGGGTCTAGCGGGGGGGATTTCAATGAGCAGTTCTTC
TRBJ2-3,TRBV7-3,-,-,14,CASSPGGAPDTQYF,TGTGCCAGCAGCCCAGGAGGGGCGCCAGATACGCAGTATTTT
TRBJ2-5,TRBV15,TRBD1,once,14,CATTSTGGEETQYF,TGTGCCACCACGTCGACAGGGGGTGAAGAGACCCAGTACTTC
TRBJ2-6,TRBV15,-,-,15,CATSSDSSGANVLTF,TGTGCCACCAGCAGTGACAGCTCTGGGGCCAACGTCCTGACTTTC
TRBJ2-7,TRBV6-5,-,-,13,CASREGEFYEQYF,TGTGCCAGCAGAGAGGGGGAATTCTACGAGCAGTACTTC
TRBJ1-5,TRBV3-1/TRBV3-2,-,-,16,CASSQALDSSNQPQHF,TGTGCCAGCAGCCAAGCCCTCGACAGTAGCAATCAGCCCCAGCATTTT
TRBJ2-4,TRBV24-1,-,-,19,CATSAPWTELRLAKNIQYF,TGTGCCACCAGTGCCCCGTGGACAGAATTAAGACTAGCCAAAAACATTCAGTACTTC
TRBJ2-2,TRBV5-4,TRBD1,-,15,CASSFDRGLTGELFF,TGTGCCAGCAGCTTTGACAGGGGGCTTACCGGGGAGCTGTTTTTT
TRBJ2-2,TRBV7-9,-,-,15,CASSLLVPYTGELFF,TGTGCCAGCAGCTTACTAGTTCCGTACACCGGGGAGCTGTTTTTT
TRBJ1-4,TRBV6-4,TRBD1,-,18,CASSGSPSKQGTNEKLFF,TGTGCCAGCAGTGGTAGTCCCAGTAAACAGGGGACTAATGAAAAACTGTTTTTT
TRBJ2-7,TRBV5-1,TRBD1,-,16,CASSTPPGGAYYEQYF,TGCGCCAGCAGCACCCCCCCAGGGGGTGCTTACTACGAGCAGTACTTC
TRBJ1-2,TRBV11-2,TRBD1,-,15,CASTSRRQGVYGYTF,TGTGCCAGCACAAGCCGAAGACAGGGTGTCTATGGCTACACCTTC
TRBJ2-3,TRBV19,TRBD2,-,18,CASSILAGGLLSSDTQYF,TGTGCCAGTAGTATACTAGCGGGGGGCCTCCTTTCGTCTGATACGCAGTATTTT
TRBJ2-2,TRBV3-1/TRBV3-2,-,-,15,CASSQETGNTGELFF,TGTGCCAGCAGCCAGGAGACAGGGAACACCGGGGAGCTGTTTTTT
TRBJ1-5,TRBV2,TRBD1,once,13,CASGGIQGQPQHF,TGTGCCAGCGGCGGGATACAGGGGCAGCCCCAGCATTTT
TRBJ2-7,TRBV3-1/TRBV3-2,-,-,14,CASSQQGKSYEQYF,TGTGCCAGCAGCCAGCAGGGGAAGTCCTACGAGCAGTACTTC
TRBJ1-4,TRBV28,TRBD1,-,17,CASSPYPRGRTNEKLFF,TGTGCCAGCAGTCCATACCCCAGGGGGCGGACTAATGAAAAACTGTTTTTT
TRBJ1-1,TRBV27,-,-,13,CASSLMGGTEAFF,TGTGCCAGCAGTTTAATGGGGGGGACTGAAGCTTTCTTT
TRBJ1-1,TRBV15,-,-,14,CATSRDPGNTEAFF,TGTGCCACCAGCAGAGATCCGGGGAACACTGAAGCTTTCTTT
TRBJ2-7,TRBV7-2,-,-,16,CASSLALRGLPYEQYF,TGTGCCAGCAGCTTAGCGCTAAGGGGACTGCCCTACGAGCAGTACTTC
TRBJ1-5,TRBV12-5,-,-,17,CASGFQVATPSNQPQHF,TGTGCTAGTGGTTTCCAGGTGGCGACACCTAGCAATCAGCCCCAGCATTTT
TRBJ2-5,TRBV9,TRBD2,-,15,CASSVTSGWGETQYF,TGTGCCAGCAGCGTGACTAGCGGGTGGGGGGAGACCCAGTACTTC
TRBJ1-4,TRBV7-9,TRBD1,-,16,CASSLAEHRGPEKLFF,TGTGCCAGCAGCTTAGCGGAGCACAGGGGTCCTGAAAAACTGTTTTTT
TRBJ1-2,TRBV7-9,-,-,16,CASSLRQSPWDYGYTF,TGTGCCAGCAGCTTGCGGCAGAGCCCGTGGGACTATGGCTACACCTTC
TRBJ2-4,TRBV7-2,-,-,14,CASSLDHPGQICNF,TGTGCCAGCAGCTTAGACCACCCAGGCCAGATTTGCAACTTC
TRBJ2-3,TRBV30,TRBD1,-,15,CAWSPDRGLTDTQYF,TGTGCCTGGAGTCCGGACAGGGGGCTAACAGATACGCAGTATTTT
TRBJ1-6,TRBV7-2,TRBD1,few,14,CASSLDRVDSPLHF,TGTGCCAGCAGCCTAGACAGGGTTGATTCACCCCTCCACTTT
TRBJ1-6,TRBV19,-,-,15,CASSANLLGNSPLHF,TGTGCCAGTAGTGCCAACCTCCTTGGCAATTCACCCCTCCACTTT
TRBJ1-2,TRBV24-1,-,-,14,CATSDNRALWGYTF,TGTGCCACCAGTGATAACAGGGCCCTCTGGGGCTACACCTTC
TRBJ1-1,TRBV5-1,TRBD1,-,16,CASSLGPDRGPTEAFF,TGCGCCAGCAGCTTGGGTCCGGACAGGGGGCCCACTGAAGCTTTCTTT
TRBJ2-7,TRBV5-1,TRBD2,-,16,CASSPRLSSGDHEQYF,TGCGCCAGCAGCCCTCGTCTCTCTAGCGGGGACCACGAGCAGTACTTC
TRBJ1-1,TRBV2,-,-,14,CASSEPGVNTEAFF,TGTGCCAGCAGTGAACCAGGGGTGAACACTGAAGCTTTCTTT
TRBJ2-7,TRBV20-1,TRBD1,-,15,CSASSSGQGAYEQYF,TGCAGTGCTAGTTCTTCAGGACAGGGGGCCTACGAGCAGTACTTC
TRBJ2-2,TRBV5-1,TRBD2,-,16,CASSPPGTRGTGELFF,TGCGCCAGCAGCCCCCCCGGGACTAGAGGCACCGGGGAGCTGTTTTTT